Listed below are T cell receptor beta chains from one sample, sequenced in a study of siplizumab effects on memory and regulatory T cells. Clones were read by immunoSEQ multiplex PCR, and TCRdb kept only the in-frame ones, dropping some. Among fewer than 100,000 clones, approximately 95% were seen once, and the ten largest hold approximately 17%. The sequenced sample consisted of CD8+ T cells sorted from blood. Receptors originate from a human donor in good health. CDR3s include the opening cysteine and the closing phenylalanine or tryptophan. The D gene is left open where the match is weak. A clone size is listed for some rows: how often the clone was seen (once, few, many), or a class if it is expanded.

TRBV28	-	TRBJ2-3	-	CASSPRDMSTDTQYF	TGTGCCAGCAGTCCCCGGGACATGAGCACAGATACGCAGTATTTT
TRBV27	-	TRBJ2-7	-	CASSPQDFYEQYF	TGTGCCAGCAGTCCCCAGGATTTCTACGAGCAGTACTTC
TRBV4-2	-	TRBJ2-5	-	CASSQRGETQYF	TGTGCCAGCAGCCAGCGAGGGGAGACCCAGTACTTC
TRBV11-2	-	TRBJ2-3	-	CASSSSGSTDTQYF	TGTGCCAGCAGCTCCAGCGGGAGCACAGATACGCAGTATTTT
TRBV7-8	TRBD1	TRBJ1-1	-	CASSLVRQGVMRNTEAFF	TGTGCCAGCAGCTTAGTTAGGCAGGGGGTCATGAGGAACACTGAAGCTTTCTTT
TRBV28	TRBD2	TRBJ2-2	-	CASRGLAMFANTGELFF	TGTGCCAGCAGGGGACTAGCTATGTTCGCGAACACCGGGGAGCTGTTTTTT
TRBV9	-	TRBJ1-1	-	CASSVGLRDATEAFF	TGTGCCAGCAGCGTAGGGCTCCGGGACGCCACTGAAGCTTTCTTT
TRBV4-1	TRBD1	TRBJ1-1	-	CASSQNRGDTEAFF	TGCGCCAGCAGCCAAAACAGGGGGGACACTGAAGCTTTCTTT
TRBV6-5	-	TRBJ2-7	-	CASSLGPSYEQYF	TGTGCCAGCAGTTTGGGACCAAGCTACGAGCAGTACTTC
TRBV28	-	TRBJ1-5	-	CASSYLWNGVGNQPQHF	TGTGCCAGCAGTTATCTTTGGAACGGGGTGGGCAATCAGCCCCAGCATTTT
TRBV4-1	TRBD2	TRBJ2-1	-	CASSQLVAGAGNEQFF	TGCGCCAGCAGCCAACTAGTAGCGGGAGCCGGCAATGAGCAGTTCTTC
TRBV27	-	TRBJ2-3	-	CASSLQGPPRSTDTQYF	TGTGCCAGCAGTTTACAGGGCCCCCCCCGTAGCACAGATACGCAGTATTTT
TRBV7-7	-	TRBJ2-1	-	CASSKDSPPDNEQFF	TGTGCTAGCAGCAAGGATAGCCCCCCTGACAATGAGCAGTTCTTC
TRBV30	TRBD2	TRBJ2-1	-	CAWRQLAGGWEQFF	TGTGCCTGGAGGCAACTAGCGGGAGGCTGGGAGCAGTTCTTC
TRBV2	-	TRBJ1-1	-	CATAAGRNTEAFF	TGTGCCACCGCCGCGGGGAGGAACACTGAAGCTTTCTTT
TRBV7-9	-	TRBJ2-7	-	CASSFLGDPKWEQYF	TGTGCCAGCAGCTTTCTGGGGGACCCCAAATGGGAGCAGTACTTC
TRBV7-9	-	TRBJ2-2	-	CASSLGVGMTGELFF	TGTGCCAGCAGCTTAGGAGTCGGGATGACCGGGGAGCTGTTTTTT
TRBV19	TRBD1	TRBJ2-1	-	CASATGTGGRNEQFF	TGTGCCAGCGCAACCGGGACAGGGGGCAGGAATGAGCAGTTCTTC
TRBV13	-	TRBJ2-6	-	CASSVGPTLPTF	TGTGCCAGCAGCGTGGGACCCACCCTCCCCACTTTC
TRBV11-2	-	TRBJ1-1	-	CASSLVPREAFF	TGTGCCAGCAGCTTAGTTCCCAGGGAAGCTTTCTTT
TRBV6-1	-	TRBJ2-6	-	CASSESYSGANVLTF	TGTGCCAGCAGTGAAAGTTACTCTGGGGCCAACGTCCTGACTTTC
TRBV4-1	TRBD1	TRBJ2-5	-	CASSAFSGQVTQYF	TGCGCCAGCAGTGCGTTTTCGGGACAGGTGACCCAGTACTTC
TRBV5-1	-	TRBJ2-7	-	CASSLVGTYEQYF	TGCGCCAGCAGCTTGGTCGGGACCTACGAGCAGTACTTC
TRBV19	TRBD1	TRBJ2-7	-	CASSPGTGVVGWYF	TGTGCCAGTAGTCCCGGGACAGGGGTCGTCGGTTGGTACTTC
TRBV6-4	-	TRBJ2-5	-	CASRGRVQASTPETQYF	TGTGCCAGCAGAGGGAGAGTTCAGGCTTCCACTCCAGAGACCCAGTACTTC
TRBV11-2	-	TRBJ2-7	-	CASSWGSYATEQYF	TGTGCCAGCAGCTGGGGTTCCTACGCGACCGAGCAGTACTTC
TRBV9	-	TRBJ1-2	-	CASSVPPRTALDGYTF	TGTGCCAGCAGCGTACCTCCTAGGACCGCTTTGGATGGCTACACCTTC
TRBV6-1	-	TRBJ1-4	-	CASSGQVEIEKLFF	TGTGCCAGCAGTGGACAGGTGGAGATAGAAAAACTGTTTTTT
TRBV6-1	-	TRBJ1-6	-	CASRDAGYASPLHF	TGTGCCAGCAGAGATGCAGGGTACGCTTCACCCCTCCACTTT
TRBV4-1	TRBD2	TRBJ2-3	-	CASSQVLPSAGVIDTQYF	TGCGCCAGCAGCCAAGTTCTTCCGTCAGCGGGAGTGATAGATACGCAGTATTTT
TRBV6-1	-	TRBJ1-1	once	CASSENLGERTEAFF	TGTGCCAGCAGTGAAAACTTGGGGGAACGCACTGAAGCTTTCTTT
TRBV29-1	-	TRBJ2-7	-	CSAFEASSYEQYF	TGCAGCGCTTTCGAAGCGAGCTCCTACGAGCAGTACTTC
TRBV9	TRBD2	TRBJ2-7	-	CASSGVAGSSYEQYF	TGTGCCAGCAGCGGAGTAGCGGGATCTTCCTACGAGCAGTACTTC
TRBV27	-	TRBJ2-7	-	CASSWQATYEQYF	TGTGCCAGCAGTTGGCAGGCCACCTACGAGCAGTACTTC
TRBV28	TRBD1	TRBJ1-4	once	CASSLTGTDEKLFF	TGTGCCAGCAGTTTAACGGGGACAGATGAAAAACTGTTTTTT
TRBV4-2	TRBD2	TRBJ2-7	-	CASSKPSGREYEQYF	TGTGCCAGCAGCAAACCTAGCGGGAGGGAATACGAGCAGTACTTC
TRBV29-1	-	TRBJ2-7	-	CSAQGASSYEQYF	TGCAGCGCCCAAGGGGCTTCTTCCTACGAGCAGTACTTC
TRBV9	TRBD1	TRBJ2-7	-	CASSTGQSYEQYF	TGTGCCAGCAGCACGGGACAGAGCTACGAGCAGTACTTC
TRBV7-2	-	TRBJ2-2	few	CASTPGGELFF	TGTGCCAGCACCCCGGGGGGGGAGCTGTTTTTT
TRBV6-4	-	TRBJ2-2	few	CASSDTSTGELFF	TGTGCCAGCAGTGACACTAGCACCGGGGAGCTGTTTTTT
TRBV7-6	TRBD2	TRBJ2-1	-	CASSPAIAGVYNEQFF	TGTGCCAGCAGCCCCGCTATAGCGGGAGTATACAATGAGCAGTTCTTC
TRBV19	-	TRBJ2-5	-	CASSLTSGIEETQYF	TGTGCCAGTAGCCTAACCTCGGGTATCGAAGAGACCCAGTACTTC
TRBV19	-	TRBJ1-2	-	CASSGPGDTNYGYTF	TGTGCCAGTAGTGGCCCAGGGGATACTAACTATGGCTACACCTTC
TRBV13	TRBD2	TRBJ2-1	-	CASSLGLGLAWQFF	TGTGCCAGCAGCTTAGGCCTGGGACTAGCGTGGCAGTTCTTC
TRBV5-6	TRBD2	TRBJ2-7	-	CASSLVREGSLYEQYF	TGTGCCAGCAGCTTGGTACGGGAGGGTTCTCTCTACGAGCAGTACTTC
TRBV5-1	-	TRBJ1-2	-	CASSGPDNNWDYGYTF	TGCGCCAGCAGCGGCCCCGATAATAACTGGGACTATGGCTACACCTTC
TRBV5-1	TRBD1	TRBJ2-7	-	CASSFGQGSYEQYF	TGCGCCAGCAGCTTCGGACAGGGTTCCTACGAGCAGTACTTC
TRBV25-1	-	TRBJ2-6	-	CASSEWGSGANVLTF	TGTGCCAGCAGTGAATGGGGGTCCGGGGCCAACGTCCTGACTTTC